These T cell receptor beta chains were read from a single sample in a study of cytomegalovirus exposure and HLA in healthy donors. Produced via immunoSEQ multiplex PCR; TCRdb's table is partial and in-frame only. The table includes approximately 280,000 clones, 75% to 90% detected once. Source material: PBMCs. The receptors originated from a man aged 35-49 years in good health and CMV-seropositive. The CDR3 runs from the conserved cysteine through the conserved F or W. Fields, in order: V gene, D gene, clone size, J gene, CDR3 protein, CDR3 DNA. The D gene is left open where the match is weak. Not every row has a clone size; where given, it reads once, few, many or a size class.

TRBV7-9	.	once	TRBJ1-2	CASSFRGQNYGYTF	TGTGCCAGCAGCTTCCGTGGACAGAACTATGGCTACACCTTC
TRBV5-6	.	.	TRBJ2-5	CASSLVNAAEETQYF	TGTGCCAGCAGCTTGGTTAACGCAGCGGAAGAGACCCAGTACTTC
TRBV9	TRBD1	.	TRBJ1-2	CASSSAGGTGGKGYGYTF	TGTGCCAGCAGCTCTGCGGGTGGGACAGGGGGCAAAGGGTATGGCTACACCTTC
TRBV25-1	TRBD2	once	TRBJ2-5	CASSEYGSGGPETQYF	TGTGCCAGCAGTGAATATGGGTCGGGAGGCCCGGAGACCCAGTACTTC
TRBV5-1	.	.	TRBJ2-1	CASSLVRDNYNEQFF	TGCGCCAGCAGCTTGGTCAGGGACAACTACAATGAGCAGTTCTTC
TRBV6-5	.	.	TRBJ1-4	CASRRDSLNEKLFF	TGTGCCAGCAGGCGCGACAGTCTTAATGAAAAACTGTTTTTT
TRBV15	.	.	TRBJ2-2	CATRVTENTGELFF	TGTGCCACCAGGGTTACAGAGAACACCGGGGAGCTGTTTTTT
TRBV13	.	.	TRBJ1-4	CASSRNRNEKLFF	TGTGCCAGCAGCCGCAACAGAAATGAAAAACTGTTTTTT
TRBV6-1	TRBD2	.	TRBJ2-3	CASSPHGGSTDTQYF	TGTGCCAGCAGCCCCCACGGGGGGAGCACAGATACGCAGTATTTT
TRBV10-3	.	.	TRBJ2-1	CAISEAEGQLYNEQFF	TGTGCCATCAGTGAGGCGGAGGGACAGCTCTACAATGAGCAGTTCTTC
TRBV28	TRBD2	.	TRBJ2-7	CASRFGTSGSGEQYF	TGTGCCAGCAGATTCGGGACTAGCGGGAGTGGGGAGCAGTACTTC
TRBV7-8	TRBD2	.	TRBJ2-1	CASSLVAGSYNEQFF	TGTGCCAGCAGCTTAGTAGCGGGATCCTACAATGAGCAGTTCTTC
TRBV6-6	.	.	TRBJ1-5	CASSYSGAKQPQHF	TGTGCCAGCAGTTACTCAGGGGCTAAACAGCCCCAGCATTTT
TRBV27	.	few	TRBJ2-3	CASSPRPGSRTDTQYF	TGTGCCAGCAGTCCCCGGCCGGGGAGTAGGACAGATACGCAGTATTTT
TRBV9	.	few	TRBJ1-1	CASSDERNTEAFF	TGTGCCAGCAGCGATGAGCGGAACACTGAAGCTTTCTTT
TRBV7-3	TRBD1	.	TRBJ2-1	CASSQTGTGGSRDKRNEQFF	TGTGCCAGCAGCCAGACCGGGACAGGGGGCTCAAGGGATAAGAGGAATGAGCAGTTCTTC
TRBV6-1	.	.	TRBJ2-3	CATMNSGQGTDTQYF	TGTGCCACCATGAACTCGGGGCAGGGGACAGATACGCAGTATTTT
TRBV7-9	.	.	TRBJ1-1	CASSFDWPEAFF	TGTGCCAGCAGCTTTGATTGGCCTGAAGCTTTCTTT
TRBV11-2	.	.	TRBJ1-3	CASSRQAYSGNTIYF	TGTGCCAGCAGCCGACAGGCCTACTCTGGAAACACCATATATTTT
TRBV5-1	.	few	TRBJ2-7	CASSMDSSYEQYF	TGCGCCAGCAGCATGGACAGCTCCTACGAGCAGTACTTC
TRBV9	.	.	TRBJ2-7	CASSVTTPTYEQYF	TGTGCCAGCAGCGTCACGACACCCACCTACGAGCAGTACTTC
TRBV7-2	TRBD2	.	TRBJ2-5	CASSFRTSGSPKTQYF	TGTGCCAGCAGCTTCAGGACTAGCGGGAGTCCCAAGACCCAGTACTTC
TRBV7-6	TRBD2	.	TRBJ2-7	CASSLAASGGPYEQYF	TGTGCCAGCAGCTTAGCGGCTAGCGGGGGTCCCTACGAGCAGTACTTC
TRBV28	.	.	TRBJ2-7	CASSFQFEQYF	TGTGCCAGCAGTTTCCAGTTTGAGCAGTACTTC
TRBV5-1	.	few	TRBJ1-2	CASSLEGGGYTF	TGCGCCAGCAGCTTGGAAGGGGGAGGCTACACCTTC
TRBV18	TRBD2	.	TRBJ2-4	CASSPPEAGGVIAKNIQYF	TGTGCCAGCTCACCACCGGAAGCGGGAGGGGTTATAGCCAAAAACATTCAGTACTTC
TRBV4-3	TRBD1	.	TRBJ2-3	CASSQDRQGGYTQYF	TGCGCCAGCAGCCAAGATCGACAGGGCGGATATACGCAGTATTTT
TRBV4-1	.	.	TRBJ1-5	CASSQERQGRNQPQHF	TGCGCCAGCAGCCAAGAGCGCCAGGGGCGCAATCAGCCCCAGCATTTT
TRBV11-3	.	.	TRBJ2-1	CASSFSSGNEQFF	TGTGCCAGCAGCTTTAGTAGCGGCAATGAGCAGTTCTTC
TRBV19	.	.	TRBJ2-7	CASSIGETYEQYF	TGTGCCAGTAGTATCGGAGAGACCTACGAGCAGTACTTC
TRBV7-6	.	.	TRBJ2-7	CASSLGLDFSYEQYF	TGTGCCAGCAGCTTAGGACTAGATTTCTCCTACGAGCAGTACTTC
TRBV19	.	once	TRBJ2-1	CASSIAGNTYNEQFF	TGTGCCAGTAGTATAGCAGGGAACACCTACAATGAGCAGTTCTTC
TRBV7-9	.	.	TRBJ1-2	CASSLAEWAGSSYTF	TGTGCCAGCAGCTTAGCGGAGTGGGCAGGGTCTAGCTACACCTTC
TRBV2	TRBD1	once	TRBJ2-6	CASSPRGQGNFPSGANVLTF	TGTGCCAGCAGTCCCCGCGGACAGGGGAACTTCCCCTCTGGGGCCAACGTCCTGACTTTC
TRBV10-2	.	.	TRBJ2-2	CASSESNRVQTGELFF	TGCGCCAGCAGTGAGTCGAACCGGGTTCAAACCGGGGAGCTGTTTTTT
TRBV2	TRBD1	few	TRBJ1-5	CASSEANPRGYSNQPQHF	TGTGCCAGCAGTGAAGCAAACCCCAGGGGGTATAGCAATCAGCCCCAGCATTTT
TRBV29-1	.	.	TRBJ1-1	CSVVRQLNTEAFF	TGCAGCGTTGTGCGACAGTTGAACACTGAAGCTTTCTTT
TRBV5-4	TRBD2	.	TRBJ2-1	CASSLYSGLAGLNNEQFF	TGTGCCAGCAGCTTGTATTCCGGACTAGCGGGCCTAAACAATGAGCAGTTCTTC
TRBV27	.	.	TRBJ1-1	CASSLRGGGVYTEAFF	TGTGCCAGCAGTTTAAGGGGGGGCGGTGTTTACACTGAAGCTTTCTTT
TRBV5-1	.	.	TRBJ2-3	CASSLGVDSIADTQYF	TGCGCCAGCAGCTTGGGGGTAGACAGCATAGCCGATACGCAGTATTTT
TRBV28	TRBD2	.	TRBJ2-1	CASTLSGRANEQFF	TGTGCCAGCACACTTAGCGGGAGGGCGAATGAGCAGTTCTTC
TRBV7-9	TRBD2	.	TRBJ2-5	CASSSVLETGGGKTQYF	TGTGCCAGCAGCTCCGTACTAGAGACGGGAGGGGGAAAGACCCAGTACTTC
TRBV4-1	.	.	TRBJ1-3	CASSQGSGTSSGNTIYF	TGCGCCAGCAGCCAAGGCTCTGGGACAAGCTCTGGAAACACCATATATTTT
TRBV7-9	.	.	TRBJ1-2	CASSSRAGAVYGYTF	TGTGCCAGCAGCTCCCGGGCGGGGGCCGTCTATGGCTACACCTTC
TRBV4-1	.	.	TRBJ2-5	CASSQQGGETQYF	TGCGCCAGCAGCCAACAGGGCGGAGAGACCCAGTACTTC
TRBV7-9	TRBD2	.	TRBJ2-7	CASSYGTSGWGAYEQYF	TGTGCCAGCAGCTACGGGACTAGCGGGTGGGGGGCCTACGAGCAGTACTTC
TRBV19	TRBD1	.	TRBJ1-2	CASSRSQGAYGYTF	TGTGCCAGTAGCCGATCACAGGGGGCGTATGGCTACACCTTC
TRBV28	TRBD2	.	TRBJ2-4	CASSPASGRALNIQYF	TGTGCCAGCAGCCCCGCTAGCGGGAGGGCCTTAAACATTCAGTACTTC
TRBV27	.	.	TRBJ1-1	CASSLLTGTEAFF	TGTGCCAGCAGTTTACTAACGGGGACTGAAGCTTTCTTT
TRBV19	TRBD2	.	TRBJ2-7	CASSITPSGAYEQYF	TGTGCCAGTAGTATTACCCCTAGCGGGGCTTACGAGCAGTACTTC
TRBV4-1	TRBD2	.	TRBJ2-7	CASSLGLAAYEQYF	TGCGCCAGCAGCCTAGGACTAGCAGCCTACGAGCAGTACTTC
TRBV15	.	.	TRBJ1-2	CATSRDQWGGNGYTF	TGTGCCACCAGCAGAGATCAGTGGGGGGGAAATGGCTACACCTTC
TRBV19	.	.	TRBJ1-5	CASRRAQQPQHF	TGTGCCAGTAGGCGGGCACAACAGCCCCAGCATTTT
TRBV7-6	TRBD2	.	TRBJ2-1	CASSSRTSSYNEQFF	TGTGCCAGCAGCTCTAGGACTAGCAGCTACAATGAGCAGTTCTTC
TRBV10-1	TRBD1	.	TRBJ2-7	CASSGTGDEQYF	TGCGCCAGCAGTGGGACAGGGGACGAGCAGTACTTC